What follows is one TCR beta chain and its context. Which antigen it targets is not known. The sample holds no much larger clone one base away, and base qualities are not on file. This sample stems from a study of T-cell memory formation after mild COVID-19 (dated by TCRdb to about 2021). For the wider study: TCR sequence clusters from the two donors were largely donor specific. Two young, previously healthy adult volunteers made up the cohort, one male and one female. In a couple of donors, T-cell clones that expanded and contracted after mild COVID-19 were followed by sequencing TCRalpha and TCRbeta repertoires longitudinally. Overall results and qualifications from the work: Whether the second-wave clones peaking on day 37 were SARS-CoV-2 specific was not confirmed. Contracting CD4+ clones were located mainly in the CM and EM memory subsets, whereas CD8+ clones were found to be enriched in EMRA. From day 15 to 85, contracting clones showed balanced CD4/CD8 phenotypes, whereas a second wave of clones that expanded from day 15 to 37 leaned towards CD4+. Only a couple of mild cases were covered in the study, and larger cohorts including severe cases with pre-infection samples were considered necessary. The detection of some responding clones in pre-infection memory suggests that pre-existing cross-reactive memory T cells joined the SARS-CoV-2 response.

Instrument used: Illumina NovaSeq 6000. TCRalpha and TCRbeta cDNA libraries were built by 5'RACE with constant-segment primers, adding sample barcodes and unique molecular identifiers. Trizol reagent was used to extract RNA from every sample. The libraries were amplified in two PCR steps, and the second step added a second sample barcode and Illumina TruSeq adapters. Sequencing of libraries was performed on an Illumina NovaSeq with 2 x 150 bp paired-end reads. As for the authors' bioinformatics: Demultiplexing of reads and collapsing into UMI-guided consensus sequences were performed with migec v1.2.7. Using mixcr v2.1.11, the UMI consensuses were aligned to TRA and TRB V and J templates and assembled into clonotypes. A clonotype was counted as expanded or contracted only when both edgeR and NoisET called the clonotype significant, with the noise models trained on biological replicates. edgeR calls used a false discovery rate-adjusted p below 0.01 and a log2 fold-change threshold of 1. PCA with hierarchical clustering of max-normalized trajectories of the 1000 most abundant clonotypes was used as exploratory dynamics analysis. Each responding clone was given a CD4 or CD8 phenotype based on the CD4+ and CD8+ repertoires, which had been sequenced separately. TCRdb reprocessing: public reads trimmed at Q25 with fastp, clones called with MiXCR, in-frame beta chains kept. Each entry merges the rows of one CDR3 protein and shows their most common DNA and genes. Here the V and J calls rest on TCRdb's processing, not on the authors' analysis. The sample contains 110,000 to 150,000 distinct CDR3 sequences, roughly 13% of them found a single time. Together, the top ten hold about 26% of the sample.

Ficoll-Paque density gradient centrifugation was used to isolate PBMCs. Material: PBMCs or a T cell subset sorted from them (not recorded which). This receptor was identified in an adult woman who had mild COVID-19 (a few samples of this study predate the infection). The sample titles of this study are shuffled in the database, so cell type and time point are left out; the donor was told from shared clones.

The nucleotides read TGTGCCAGCAGCTTTTACAGGGGGCTAGGCACTGAAGCTTTCTTT. This sequence encodes CASSFYRGLGTEAFF. The V and J segments used are TRBV11-2 and TRBJ1-1, and TRBD1 matches 9 of the central bases. The junction shows trimming of 3 bases on V and 4 bases on J, and the gene matches do not reach 6 bases of it. The CDR3 sequence holds 15 residues, the cysteine and phenylalanine included. Of the read, only the CDR3 DNA is kept; its 45 bases are in frame from base 1. CDR1 and CDR2 are drawn from the germline V gene: SGHAT, FQNNGV.